The 30 T cell receptor beta chains reported below all come from one sample, sequenced in a study of CD4 T cells in relation to SARS-CoV-2 and coronaviruses. Measured with immunoSEQ multiplex PCR; TCRdb has only the in-frame clones, and not every one. The table records tens of thousands of clones, roughly 88% of them present only once. Specimen: memory CD4+ T cells from PBMCs. The receptors derive from an adult with COVID-19.

This chain connects TRBV15 to TRBJ2-3; D is possibly TRBD1 (6 bases). The germline V gene encodes CDR1 LNHNV and CDR2 YYDKDF (reference sequence). The germline V and J ends were trimmed by 0 bases and 9 bases, with 16 bases remaining between them. This CDR3 comprises 15 residues. CDR3 DNA sequence: TGTGCCACCAGCAGAGAGTCCCAGGGGACGGGAACGCAGTATTTT. Translated, it gives CATSRESQGTGTQYF. Drawing the rest from reference TRBV15 and TRBJ2-3, the complete variable domain is DAMVIQNPRYQVTQFGKPVTLSCSQTLNHNVMYWYQQKSSQAPKLLFHYYDKDFNNEADTPDNFQSRRPNTSFCFLDIRSPGLGDTAMYLCATSRESQGTGTQYFGPGTRLTVL.

The CDR3: CAISDGGAGEQYF. CDR3 coding DNA: TGTGCCATCAGTGATGGCGGTGCTGGCGAGCAGTACTTC. V gene TRBV10-3 combines with J gene TRBJ2-7; D not resolved. CDR1 and CDR2 (germline): ENHRY, SYGVKD. The CDR3 extends over 13 amino acids. V shed 3 bases and J shed 6 bases, with 12 bases lying between them.

This rearrangement joins TRBV30 to TRBJ2-7; the D is unclear. Germline loops: CDR1 GTSNPN, CDR2 SVGIG (reference sequence). The length of the CDR3 is 15 residues. Trimming pared 4 bases from V and 1 base from J, leaving 17 bases between. The CDR3 loop reads CAWNRVPGQSYEQYF. CDR3 DNA: TGTGCCTGGAACAGAGTCCCGGGTCAGTCCTACGAGCAGTACTTC.

The sample holds a few counts of this clone. The chain joins TRBV13 to TRBJ1-1, with 7 positions matching TRBD1. Trimming at V came to 3 bases and at J to 5 bases, leaving 6 bases not matched to a gene. Germline CDR1 PRHDT, CDR2 FYEKMQ (reference sequence). The CDR3 has 14 amino acids. The CDR3 DNA follows: TGTGCCAGCAGCTTCCGACAGGGAAGAACTGAAGCTTTCTTT. Amino acid sequence: CASSFRQGRTEAFF.

The chain employs TRBV5-1 and TRBJ1-2; 8 nucleotides line up with TRBD1. Trimming took 1 base from V and 6 from J; bases not matched to a gene: 14. Germline CDR1 is SGHRS and CDR2 is YFSETQ. This CDR3 has 17 residues. The CDR3 reads CASSLNRPTGELDGYTF. The CDR3 DNA sequence: TGCGCCAGCAGCTTGAACCGCCCGACAGGGGAATTGGATGGCTACACCTTC.

The V and J genes are TRBV7-2 and TRBJ1-2; D is ambiguous. The germline gives CDR1 SGHTA, CDR2 FQGNSA. The CDR3 sequence is 13 residues long. V was shortened by 5 bases and J by 4 bases, with 11 bases between the two germline ends. The CDR3 spells CASSERAGYGYTF. The CDR3 nucleotides are TGTGCCAGCAGCGAGAGGGCAGGCTATGGCTACACCTTC.

The J gene is TRBJ1-6, the V gene TRBV6-5; D is undetermined. The CDR3 length is 13 residues. Germline loops: CDR1 MNHEY, CDR2 SVGAGI. V was clipped by 6 bases and J by 5 bases, with 8 bases between them. The CDR3 bases are TGTGCCAGCAGAGCCCTAAATAATTCACCCCTCCACTTT. Translated: CASRALNNSPLHF.

The rearrangement uses TRBV5-1 and TRBJ1-4, with TRBD1 as a possible D gene (5 bases). V lost 0 bases to trimming and J lost 6 bases, with 9 bases between them. The CDR3 is 14 amino acids. Germline CDR1 is SGHRS and CDR2 is YFSETQ. The DNA for the CDR3 is TGCGCCAGCAGCTTGGGGGGGTGGGATGAAAAACTGTTTTTT. It translates to CASSLGGWDEKLFF. The full variable domain, its missing parts supplied by reference TRBV5-1 and TRBJ1-4, is KAGVTQTPRYLIKTRGQQVTLSCSPISGHRSVSWYQQTPGQGLQFLFEYFSETQRNKGNFPGRFSGRQFSNSRSEMNVSTLELGDSALYLCASSLGGWDEKLFFGSGTQLSVL.

The chain links TRBV6-6 to TRBJ1-6; 7 bases are a match to TRBD1. J was trimmed by 10 bases and V by 7 bases; bases with no gene match: 13. Germline CDR1 and CDR2: MNHNY and SVGAGI (reference sequence). The CDR3 spans 15 residues. CDR3 sequence: CASTSGQVDLSPLHF. The CDR3 DNA reads TGTGCCAGCACTTCCGGACAGGTCGATCTATCACCCCTCCACTTT.

This chain joins TRBV19 and TRBJ2-7; 7 bases line up with TRBD1. The V and J ends lost 4 bases and 2 bases, in that order; junction bases with no gene match: 5. Germline values: CDR1 LNHDA, CDR2 SQIVND (reference sequence). This CDR3 is built from 14 residues. The CDR3 coding sequence is TGTGCCAGTAGTACCACAGGGGTTCCCTACGAGCAGTACTTC. Amino acid sequence: CASSTTGVPYEQYF.

This clone showed up just once. The rearrangement links TRBV11-1 to TRBJ2-3; a possible D gene is TRBD1 (6 bases). Deletions cut 5 bases from V and 0 bases from J, with 12 bases between. Germline V gives CDR1 SGHAT, CDR2 FQDESV (reference sequence). This CDR3 region has 15 residues. The chain's CDR3 is CASSTRTASTDTQYF. DNA for the CDR3: TGTGCCAGCAGCACCCGGACAGCCAGCACAGATACGCAGTATTTT.

Comment on this clone: At one of its ends the junction is not consistent with the germline gene, which may arise from a read error. The chain uses TRBV11-2 and TRBJ1-1; 7 bases line up with TRBD1. The CDR3 runs 13 residues. Germline CDR1 is SGHAT and CDR2 is FQNNGV. The CDR3 is CASSLQGSGGKGF. The CDR3 DNA follows: TGTGCCAGCAGCTTACAGGGGTCAGGGGGTAAAGGGTTT.

The V gene is TRBV9, the J gene TRBJ2-7, with D perhaps assigned TRBD1 or TRBD2 (5 bases each). The germline V gene encodes CDR1 SGDLS and CDR2 YYNGEE. V gave up 3 bases and J gave up 6 bases, with 13 bases separating them. This CDR3 has 13 residues. This CDR3 is CASSDSAGSEQYF. DNA for the CDR3: TGTGCCAGCAGCGACTCGGCAGGGAGCGAGCAGTACTTC.

The chain recombines TRBV20-1 with TRBJ1-5, with D tentatively TRBD1 (5 bases). CDR1 DFQATT and CDR2 SNEGSKA come from the germline V gene (reference sequence). The CDR3 loop spans 14 amino acids. Trimming took 3 bases from V and 6 from J, leaving 15 bases between them. In nucleotides, the CDR3 is TGCAGTGCTAGTTGGGGGAGGGAGGGTCAGCCCCAGCATTTT. It codes for CSASWGREGQPQHF.

The chain carries TRBV29-1 and TRBJ2-7, with 8 positions matching TRBD1. V lost 6 bases to trimming and J lost 6 bases; unmatched junction nucleotides: 4. The CDR3 is 11 amino acids. The germline CDR1 and CDR2 sequences are SQVTM and ANQGSEA. CDR3 amino acids: CSVGDRGEQYF. The CDR3 DNA sequence: TGCAGCGTGGGAGACAGGGGCGAGCAGTACTTC.

V is TRBV10-3 and J is TRBJ2-1; 10 positions agree with TRBD2. Unmatched junction bases numbered 5, after V lost 4 bases and J lost 5 bases. There are 15 residues in the CDR3. The germline V gene encodes CDR1 ENHRY and CDR2 SYGVKD. For the CDR3, the DNA is TGTGCCATCAGTGGGTCTAGCGGGGGTAACAATGAGCAGTTCTTC. As protein: CAISGSSGGNNEQFF.

The rearrangement uses TRBV6-5 and TRBJ2-7, with D possibly being TRBD1 (5 bases). The germline gives CDR1 MNHEY, CDR2 SVGAGI. CDR3 length: 12 amino acids. Trimming removed 8 bases at V and 5 bases at J, with 13 bases between. DNA of the CDR3: TGTGCCAGCGGACATAGCTGGAACGAGCAGTACTTC. Translating it yields CASGHSWNEQYF.

J is TRBJ1-2 and V is TRBV30, with no clear D. This CDR3 has 12 amino acids. From germline, CDR1 is GTSNPN and CDR2 SVGIG (reference sequence). The germline V and J ends were trimmed by 2 bases and 3 bases, with 7 bases remaining between them. CDR3 in amino acids: CAWSPGDYGYTF. The CDR3 coding sequence is TGTGCCTGGAGTCCAGGAGACTATGGCTACACCTTC. Full variable domain (outside the CDR3, taken from reference TRBV30 and TRBJ1-2): SQTIHQWPATLVQPVGSPLSLECTVEGTSNPNLYWYRQAAGRGLQLLFYSVGIGQISSEVPQNLSASRPQDRQFILSSKKLLLSDSGFYLCAWSPGDYGYTFGSGTRLTVV.

The chain links TRBV3-1 (or the pseudogene TRBV3-2) to TRBJ2-3; D may be TRBD2 (5 bases). CDR3 size: 14 residues. Trimming pared 5 bases from V and 5 bases from J, leaving 14 bases between. CDR1 is LGHDT and CDR2 is YNNKEL in the germline V gene (reference sequence). CDR3 bases: TGTGCCAGCAGCGGACTTTATCCGCAAGATACGCAGTATTTT. Protein product: CASSGLYPQDTQYF.

The rearrangement links TRBV11-2 to TRBJ2-2; TRBD1 aligns across 9 bases. Germline values: CDR1 SGHAT, CDR2 FQNNGV. The CDR3 runs to 14 residues. The V gene end was trimmed by 6 bases and the J gene end by 5 bases; junction bases not matched to a gene: 4. As DNA, the CDR3 is TGTGCCAGCAGGGACAGGGGAGGGACCGGGGAGCTGTTTTTT. Protein sequence: CASRDRGGTGELFF.

The chain is built from TRBV4-2 and TRBJ1-2; D call uncertain. The germline gives CDR1 LGHNA, CDR2 YNFKEQ. V was trimmed by 3 bases and J by 4 bases, leaving 15 bases between them. There are 15 residues in the CDR3. CDR3 region: CASSQIGGLPYGYTF. DNA for the CDR3: TGTGCCAGCAGCCAGATTGGCGGACTGCCCTATGGCTACACCTTC.

The chain uses TRBV5-1 and TRBJ2-1; 7 bases match TRBD1. The CDR3 extends over 15 amino acids. The V segment lost 6 bases and the J segment 4 bases; nucleotides outside the gene matches: 10. Germline values: CDR1 SGHRS, CDR2 YFSETQ. CDR3 loop: CASTLGAGGYNEQFF. CDR3 in DNA: TGCGCCAGCACCCTCGGTGCAGGGGGTTACAATGAGCAGTTCTTC.

This clone was recorded only once. The gene calls are TRBV9 and TRBJ2-3, with D perhaps TRBD2 (6 bases). The CDR3 is made up of 18 amino acids. Per germline, CDR1 SGDLS and CDR2 YYNGEE. V was cut by 0 bases and J by 2 bases, with 19 bases left in between. CDR3 amino acids: CASSVAAPGARATDTQYF. CDR3 DNA: TGTGCCAGCAGCGTAGCTGCGCCGGGAGCTAGAGCCACAGATACGCAGTATTTT.

This chain links TRBV9 with TRBJ1-1; TRBD1 agrees at 9 bases. With 4 bases clipped from V and 6 bases from J, the junction kept 7 bases outside the gene matches. The CDR3 totals 14 residues. Germline CDR1 and CDR2: SGDLS and YYNGEE. CDR3 in DNA: TGTGCCAGCAGCATGGGGACAGGGAATGCTGAAGCTTTCTTT. This codes for CASSMGTGNAEAFF.

The rearrangement uses TRBV5-4 and TRBJ2-1; TRBD2 matches 8 bases. The CDR3 consists of 13 residues. The J segment lost 8 bases and the V segment lost 5 bases, leaving 6 bases of the junction unmatched. Germline CDR1 reads SGHNT; CDR2 reads YYREEE (reference sequence). The CDR3: CASRSLAGDEQFF. The DNA for the CDR3 is TGTGCCAGCAGGTCCCTAGCGGGCGATGAGCAGTTCTTC.

This chain links TRBV28 with TRBJ1-2, with 7 positions matching TRBD1. The germline gives CDR1 MDHEN, CDR2 SYDVKM. V trimming: 6 bases; J trimming: 6 bases; junction bases outside the gene matches: 16. The CDR3 runs 16 residues. The CDR3 sequence is CASRGGLRQGGDGYTF. The CDR3 coding sequence is TGTGCCAGCAGAGGTGGGCTCCGGCAGGGGGGGGATGGCTACACCTTC.

The genes are TRBV18 and TRBJ2-7; weak D call: TRBD2 (5 bases). Germline values: CDR1 KGHSH, CDR2 LQKENI. This CDR3 region has 13 residues. The V and J ends lost 1 base and 3 bases respectively, with 7 bases between them. The CDR3 loop is CASSPRSGYEQYF. The CDR3 DNA is TGTGCCAGCTCACCACGGAGCGGCTACGAGCAGTACTTC.

The chain joins TRBV2 to TRBJ2-3; TRBD2 matches at 11 bases. This CDR3 contains 16 residues. Germline V lookup: CDR1 SNHLY, CDR2 FYNNEI. Losses at the gene ends were 2 bases for V and 3 bases for J; bases not matched to a gene: 4. CDR3 protein: CASSEMLAGGTDTQYF. The DNA of the CDR3 is TGTGCCAGCAGTGAAATGCTAGCGGGGGGAACAGATACGCAGTATTTT.

The CDR3 bases are TGTGCCAGTACCGGGACCGATTCCTACAATGAGCAGTTCTTC. This encodes CASTGTDSYNEQFF. V usage is TRBV9 and J usage is TRBJ2-1, with D tentatively TRBD1 or TRBD2 (5 bases each). This CDR3 contains 14 residues. Germline V gene sequence: CDR1 SGDLS, CDR2 YYNGEE. Trimming left V 8 bases short and J 1 base short, with 13 bases between.

A single count supports this clone. This chain joins TRBV11-2 and TRBJ2-7; D is possibly TRBD1 (6 bases). The CDR3 extends over 13 amino acids. The germline CDR1 and CDR2 sequences are SGHAT and FQNNGV. V was cut by 5 bases and J by 6 bases, with 14 bases left in between. The CDR3 region has the DNA TGTGCCAGCAGCGAGGTGTTAGGGGGCGAGCAGTACTTC. Its protein product is CASSEVLGGEQYF.